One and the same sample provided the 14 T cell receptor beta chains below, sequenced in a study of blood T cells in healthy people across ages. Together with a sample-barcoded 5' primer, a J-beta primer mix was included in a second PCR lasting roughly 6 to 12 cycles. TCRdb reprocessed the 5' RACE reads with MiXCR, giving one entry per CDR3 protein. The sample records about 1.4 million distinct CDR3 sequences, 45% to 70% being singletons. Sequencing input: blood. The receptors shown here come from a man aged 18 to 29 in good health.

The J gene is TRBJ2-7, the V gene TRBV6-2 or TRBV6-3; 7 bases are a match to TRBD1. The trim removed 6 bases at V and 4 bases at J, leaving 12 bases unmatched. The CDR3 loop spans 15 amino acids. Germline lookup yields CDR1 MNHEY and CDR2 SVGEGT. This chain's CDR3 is CASSRPGTDSYEQYF. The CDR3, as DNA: TGTGCCAGCAGCCGTCCCGGGACAGATTCATACGAGCAGTACTTC.

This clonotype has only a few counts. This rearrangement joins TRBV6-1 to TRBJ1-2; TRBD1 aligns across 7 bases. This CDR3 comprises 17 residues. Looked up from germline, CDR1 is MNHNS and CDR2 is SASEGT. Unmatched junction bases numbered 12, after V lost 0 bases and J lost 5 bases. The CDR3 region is CASSEAHNRGVWYGYTF. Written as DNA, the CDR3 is TGTGCCAGCAGTGAAGCGCACAACAGGGGAGTTTGGTATGGCTACACCTTC.

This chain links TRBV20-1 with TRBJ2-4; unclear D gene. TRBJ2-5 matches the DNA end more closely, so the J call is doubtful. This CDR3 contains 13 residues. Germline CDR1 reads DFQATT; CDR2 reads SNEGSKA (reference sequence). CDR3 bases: TGCAGTGCTAATCTCGGAGTCCCAGAGACCCAGTACTTC. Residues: CSANLGVPETQYF.

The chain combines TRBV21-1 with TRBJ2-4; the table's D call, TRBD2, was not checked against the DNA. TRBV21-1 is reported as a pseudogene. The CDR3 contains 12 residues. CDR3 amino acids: CASRGRGDIQYF. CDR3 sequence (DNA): TGTGCCAGCAGGGGGAGGGGAGACATTCAGTACTTC.

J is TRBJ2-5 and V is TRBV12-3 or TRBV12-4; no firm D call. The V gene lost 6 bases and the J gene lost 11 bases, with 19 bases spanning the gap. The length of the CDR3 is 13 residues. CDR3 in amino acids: CASRSLGFNEQYF. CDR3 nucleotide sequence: TGTGCCAGCAGGAGCCTAGGGTTCAATGAGCAGTACTTC.

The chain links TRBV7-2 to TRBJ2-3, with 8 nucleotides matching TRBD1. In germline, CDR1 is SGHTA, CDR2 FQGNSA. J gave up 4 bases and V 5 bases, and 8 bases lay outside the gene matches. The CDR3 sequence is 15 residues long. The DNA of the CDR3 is TGTGCCAGCAGCCCGAGCCTGGACAGGGCAGATACGCAGTATTTT. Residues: CASSPSLDRADTQYF.

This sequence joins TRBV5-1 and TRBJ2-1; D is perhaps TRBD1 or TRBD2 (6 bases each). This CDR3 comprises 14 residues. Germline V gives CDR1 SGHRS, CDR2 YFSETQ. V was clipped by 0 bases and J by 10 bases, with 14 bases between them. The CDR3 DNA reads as TGCGCCAGCAGCTTGGTCGGGGGCTCCTACGAGCAGTTCTTC. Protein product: CASSLVGGSYEQFF.

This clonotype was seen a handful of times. The CDR3 spells CASSEGAHGYTF. CDR3 sequence (DNA): TGTGCCAGCAGTGAGGGGGCGCATGGCTACACCTTC. This chain joins TRBV6-5 and TRBJ1-2; TRBD1 matches 7 bases. J was trimmed by 6 bases and V by 5 bases; bases with no gene match: 3. This CDR3 spans 12 amino acids. The germline gives CDR1 MNHEY, CDR2 SVGAGI.

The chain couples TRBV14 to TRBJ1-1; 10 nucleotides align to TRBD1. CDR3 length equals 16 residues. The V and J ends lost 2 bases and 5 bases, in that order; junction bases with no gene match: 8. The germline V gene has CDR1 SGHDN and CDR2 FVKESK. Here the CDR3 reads CASSQRLDRGDTEAFF. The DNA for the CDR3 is TGTGCCAGCAGCCAACGACTGGACAGGGGGGATACTGAAGCTTTCTTT.

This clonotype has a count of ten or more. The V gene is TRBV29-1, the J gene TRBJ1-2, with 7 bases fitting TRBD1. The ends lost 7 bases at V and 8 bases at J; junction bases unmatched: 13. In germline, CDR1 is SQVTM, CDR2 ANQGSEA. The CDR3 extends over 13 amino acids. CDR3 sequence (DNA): TGCAGCGCAGGAATTCAGGGGGTTGGAGGCTACACCTTC. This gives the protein CSAGIQGVGGYTF.

The CDR3, as DNA: TGCAGTGCTGACGCCGGGACAGGGGGCAGTAACTATGGCTACACCTTC. Its protein product is CSADAGTGGSNYGYTF. The rearrangement uses TRBV20-1 and TRBJ1-2, with 12 bases matching TRBD1. After removal of 5 bases from V and 1 base from J, the junction contained 8 bases not matched to a gene. CDR3 length: 16 residues. Germline V CDR1 and CDR2: DFQATT, SNEGSKA (reference sequence).

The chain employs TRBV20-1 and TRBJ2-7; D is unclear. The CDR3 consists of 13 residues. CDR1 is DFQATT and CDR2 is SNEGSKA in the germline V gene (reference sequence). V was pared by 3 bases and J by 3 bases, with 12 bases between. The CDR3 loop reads CSARLGADYEQYF. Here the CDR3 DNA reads TGCAGTGCTAGGTTGGGCGCTGACTACGAGCAGTACTTC.

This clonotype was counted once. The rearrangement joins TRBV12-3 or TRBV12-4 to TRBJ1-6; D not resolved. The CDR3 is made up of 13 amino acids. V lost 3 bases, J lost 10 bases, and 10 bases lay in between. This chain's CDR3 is CASSLNVGSPLHF. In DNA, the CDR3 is TGTGCCAGCAGTTTGAACGTAGGCTCACCCCTCCACTTT.

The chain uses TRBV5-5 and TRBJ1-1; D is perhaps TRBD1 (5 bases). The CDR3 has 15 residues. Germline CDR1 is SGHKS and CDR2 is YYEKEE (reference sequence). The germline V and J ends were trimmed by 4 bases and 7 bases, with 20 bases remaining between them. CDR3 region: CASSPPPSAGDEAFF. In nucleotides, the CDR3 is TGTGCCAGCAGCCCCCCGCCTTCCGCGGGGGATGAAGCTTTCTTT.